Sequencing of this T cell receptor beta chain was carried out in a study of T cell repertoires in cytomegalovirus infection. The wider study: CMV epitopes in the study were HLA-C-restricted (recently identified) and HLA-B-restricted (well studied). Evidence of both CMV infection and a matching HLA type came from public TCR beta signatures. Points from the study as a whole: The study identified carriers of CMV plus the relevant HLA from cumulative public TCR beta family frequency. The ex vivo response showed dominance by HLA-C-restricted CMV-specific TCR beta clonotypes.

One entry per CDR3 protein results from TCRdb running MiXCR on the reads. Altogether some 480,000 distinct CDR3 sequences are present, 25% to 35% being singletons, with the ten largest covering 17%. With 4 bases removed from V and 1 base from J, the gap between germline ends came to 7 bases. The CDR3 is 13 residues long. This clonotype was seen ten or more times. No antigen is known for it. This clonotype was obtained from a human donor in good health (CMV status not recorded). Some clones in this sample may be carry-over from other donors' samples. The material was cultured PBMCs, obtained from culture after CMV antigen stimulation. The J gene is TRBJ2-5, the V gene TRBV12-3 or TRBV12-4, with a weak D call TRBD1 (6 bases). The CDR3 sequence: CASSWTVQETQYF. DNA of the CDR3: TGTGCCAGCAGTTGGACAGTCCAAGAGACCCAGTACTTC.